Described below is a single T cell receptor beta chain sequence and its context. This entry is derived from a study of cytomegalovirus exposure and HLA in healthy donors. The CDR3 is 14 residues long. Germline CDR1 SGHTA, CDR2 FQGNSA. V shed 7 bases and J 3 bases; nucleotides not matched to a gene: 5. PCR was performed using 60 Vbeta and 13 Jbeta primers. The assay was immunoSEQ multiplex PCR, and TCRdb's table has in-frame clones only and misses some. The sample shows roughly 97,000 clones, about four fifths of them seen only once. Material for sequencing was PBMCs. This TCR was recovered from a man between 35 and 55 years old in good health and CMV-seropositive. The chain links TRBV7-2 to TRBJ2-2, with TRBD2 identical over 7 bases. Written as DNA, the CDR3 is TGTGCCAGCACTCCCCGGGGGGACACCGGGGAGCTGTTTTTT. Its protein is CASTPRGDTGELFF.